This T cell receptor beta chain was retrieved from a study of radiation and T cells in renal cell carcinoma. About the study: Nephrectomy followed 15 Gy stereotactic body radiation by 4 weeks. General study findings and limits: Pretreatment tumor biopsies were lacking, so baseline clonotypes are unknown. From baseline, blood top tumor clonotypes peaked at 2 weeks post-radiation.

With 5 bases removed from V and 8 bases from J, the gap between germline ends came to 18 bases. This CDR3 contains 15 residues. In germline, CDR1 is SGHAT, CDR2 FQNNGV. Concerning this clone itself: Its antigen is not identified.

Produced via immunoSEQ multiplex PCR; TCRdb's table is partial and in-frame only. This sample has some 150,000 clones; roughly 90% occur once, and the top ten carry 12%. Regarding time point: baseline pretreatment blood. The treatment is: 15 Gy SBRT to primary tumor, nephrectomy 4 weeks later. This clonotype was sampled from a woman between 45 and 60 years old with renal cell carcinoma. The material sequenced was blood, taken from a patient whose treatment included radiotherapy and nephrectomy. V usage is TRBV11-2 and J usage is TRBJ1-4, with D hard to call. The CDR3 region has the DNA TGTGCCAGCAGCCCCCTGGCACGTATAGTGGAAAAACTGTTTTTT. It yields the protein CASSPLARIVEKLFF.